The subject of this entry is one T cell receptor (beta chain). What antigen it recognizes has not been identified. No base quality values were provided; no much bigger clone lies one nucleotide off. The source of the sample is a study of siplizumab effects on memory and regulatory T cells (dated by TCRdb to about 2019). About the investigation overall: The study looked at the effect of siplizumab, an anti-CD2 antibody, on alloreactive T-cell subsets in allogeneic mixed lymphocyte reactions made from human PBMCs.

Sorted unstimulated T cells and proliferating T cells recovered from mixed lymphocyte reactions were subjected to TCRbeta CDR3 sequencing. Fresh whole blood from nine to ten HLA-typed healthy donors was used as the source from which PBMCs were isolated. The library relied on the immunoSEQ multiplex PCR assay. Approximately 100,000 TCR templates per sample were assayed on the deep sequencing platform. Genomic DNA extracted from sorted T cells was used for TCRbeta CDR3 sequencing. As for how the authors treated the data: Clonal analysis of TCRbeta CDR3 data was done in the R programming language. Unstimulated samples were compared with post-reaction CFSE-low samples to define alloreactive CD4+ and CD8+ clones. Regulatory or non-regulatory origin of alloreactive CD4+ clones was assigned by matching sequences to the sorted unstimulated Treg and non-Treg repertoires. Sourced from immuneACCESS, this table was stored by TCRdb with only in-frame sequences that have V and J called. A share of the clones is absent; for the studies checked, an unresolved V gene accounts for under half, and the remainder has no known explanation. From that table come the V and J calls and clone size; the DNA was used to work out D and trimming. Recorded for this sample are roughly 62,000 clones; roughly 93% of them occurred a single time. The ten most abundant clones make up about two fifths of the sample.

At the junction V is shortened by 4 bases and J by 1 base, with 8 bases in between. The CDR1 and CDR2 encoded by the germline V gene are MNHNS and SASEGT. The CDR3 has 14 amino acids, counting the end cysteine and phenylalanine. Only CDR3 DNA remains: 42 bases, in frame from the first base. On the study overall, not on this receptor specifically: For roughly 80-97% of proliferating CD4+ or CD8+ clones, no naive or memory phenotype could be assigned. Unstimulated naive T cells appeared to be more diverse than memory T cells, and naive cells seemed to make a substantial contribution to the alloresponse. Because sequences at frequencies below about 10^-5 were poorly captured, only a minor fraction of alloreactive clones could be mapped back to unstimulated subsets. The cumulative frequency of alloreactive sequences traceable to unstimulated CD4+ memory T cells was significantly reduced by siplizumab. Of the alloreactive CD4+ clones that could be mapped, the Treg-derived share averaged about 67% with siplizumab compared with approximately 25% in control reactions. Whether proliferating Tregs from siplizumab cultures actually had suppressive function was not functionally confirmed.

This TCR was recovered from a human donor in good health. Material for sequencing was CD8+ T cells sorted from blood. The V and J segments used are TRBV6-1 and TRBJ1-3, and possibly TRBD1, on 5 matching bases. The nucleotides are TGTGCCAGCAGTGGGTCAGGGTCTGGAAACACCATATATTTT. It translates to CASSGSGSGNTIYF.